This T cell receptor (beta chain) derives from a study of T cell changes during pregnancy in multiple sclerosis. The table came from immunoSEQ multiplex PCR; TCRdb's copy has only in-frame clones and leaves some out. The sample has tens of thousands of clones, approximately 86% seen once. CDR3 length: 14 amino acids. Germline loops: CDR1 SGHAT, CDR2 FQNNGV. With 9 bases clipped from V and 2 bases from J, the junction kept 5 bases outside the gene matches. The specimen comprised CD8+ T cells from peripheral blood mononuclear cells, sampled in the first trimester of pregnancy. V gene TRBV11-2 combines with J gene TRBJ2-2; 8 bases fit TRBD1. The sequence derives from a female donor in good health, enrolled as a control in a pregnancy study. The CDR3 here is CASRGTGNTGELFF. The CDR3 DNA sequence: TGTGCCAGTCGTGGGACAGGAAACACCGGGGAGCTGTTTTTT.